This T cell receptor beta chain was sequenced for a study of blood T cells in healthy people across ages. The CDR3 loop spans 13 amino acids. V dropped 6 bases and J dropped 3 bases, with 9 bases sitting between them. Looked up from germline, CDR1 is ENHRY and CDR2 is SYGVKD. General observations from the study: The donors' CMV status was not determined, possibly confounding changes in expanded clonotypes. Age brought a roughly linear fall in TCR beta diversity measured per million T cells.

Remarks on this clonotype: As yet, its antigen is unknown.

With a J-beta primer mix and a sample-barcoded 5' primer, a second PCR ran about 7 to 11 cycles. TCRdb passed the 5' RACE reads through MiXCR, listing each CDR3 protein once. The table has 1.5 million to 2 million distinct CDR3 sequences, less than 50% seen once. This receptor was identified in a woman in her thirties or forties in good health. Sequenced: blood. The J gene is TRBJ1-3, the V gene TRBV10-3, with D possibly TRBD1 on 5 matching bases. As DNA, the CDR3 is TGTGCCATCAGGAGGGACGGTGGAAACACCATATATTTT. Translated, it gives CAIRRDGGNTIYF.